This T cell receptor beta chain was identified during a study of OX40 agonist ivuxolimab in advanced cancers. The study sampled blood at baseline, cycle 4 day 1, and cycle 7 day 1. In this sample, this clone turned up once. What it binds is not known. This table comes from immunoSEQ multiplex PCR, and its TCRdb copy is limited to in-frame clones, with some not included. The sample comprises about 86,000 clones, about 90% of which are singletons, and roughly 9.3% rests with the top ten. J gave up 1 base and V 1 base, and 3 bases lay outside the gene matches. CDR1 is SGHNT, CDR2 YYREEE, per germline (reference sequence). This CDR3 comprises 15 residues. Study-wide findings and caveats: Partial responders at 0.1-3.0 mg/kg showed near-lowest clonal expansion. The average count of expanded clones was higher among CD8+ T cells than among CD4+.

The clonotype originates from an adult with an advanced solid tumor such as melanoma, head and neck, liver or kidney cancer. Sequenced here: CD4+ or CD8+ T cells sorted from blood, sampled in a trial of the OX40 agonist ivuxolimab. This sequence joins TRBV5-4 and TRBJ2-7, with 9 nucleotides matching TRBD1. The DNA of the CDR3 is TGTGCCAGCAGCTTGTCGACAGGGGGATCCTACGAGCAGTACTTC. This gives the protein CASSLSTGGSYEQYF. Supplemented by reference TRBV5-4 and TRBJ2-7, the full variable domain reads ETGVTQSPTHLIKTRGQQVTLRCSSQSGHNTVSWYQQALGQGPQFIFQYYREEENGRGNFPPRFSGLQFPNYSSELNVNALELDDSALYLCASSLSTGGSYEQYFGPGTRLTVT.